The 5 T cell receptor beta chains presented below share a single source sample, sequenced in a study of T cell repertoires in cytomegalovirus infection. Each CDR3 protein gets one entry after TCRdb re-called the reads with MiXCR. The profile shows hundreds of thousands of distinct CDR3 sequences, approximately 18% of them singletons. The sample was PBMCs. The receptor source for this set is a human donor in good health (CMV status not recorded). Some clones in this sample may be carry-over from other donors' samples.

This clonotype was detected ten times or more. The rearrangement joins TRBV7-2 to TRBJ1-5; possible D gene TRBD1, 5 bases. The CDR3 length is 16 residues. CDR1 is SGHTA, CDR2 FQGNSA, per germline. Trimming left V 1 base short and J 2 bases short, with 12 bases between. The DNA of the CDR3 is TGTGCCAGCAGCTTAGTTGCAGGACAAGGCAATCAGCCCCAGCATTTT. Encoded protein: CASSLVAGQGNQPQHF.

This clonotype was seen repeatedly, ten times or more. The gene calls are TRBV7-8 and TRBJ1-6; D unclear. Germline CDR1 SGHVS, CDR2 FQNEAQ. The CDR3 covers 13 residues. V lost 5 bases and J lost 8, with 10 bases in between. CDR3 in DNA: TGTGCCAGCAGCCCCGATAATGATTCACCCCTCCACTTT. It codes for CASSPDNDSPLHF.

This clonotype was seen more than once but under ten times. The V call is TRBV20-1, the J call TRBJ1-3; perhaps TRBD1 as D (5 bases). The CDR3 has 15 residues. The V gene lost 2 bases and the J gene lost 0 bases, with 11 bases spanning the gap. Per the germline V gene, CDR1 is DFQATT and CDR2 is SNEGSKA (reference sequence). The CDR3 nucleotides are TGCAGTGCTAGAACGACAGCGAACTCTGGAAACACCATATATTTT. Translating it yields CSARTTANSGNTIYF.

This clonotype was seen a few times. This rearrangement joins TRBV7-2 to TRBJ2-5; D might be TRBD1 or TRBD2, each matching 6 bases. The V gene's germline CDR1 is SGHTA and CDR2 FQGNSA. With 2 bases removed from V and 5 bases from J, the gap between germline ends came to 12 bases. The CDR3 totals 14 residues. The CDR3 reads CASSLWGAGETQYF. The CDR3 DNA is TGTGCCAGCAGCTTATGGGGGGCGGGGGAGACCCAGTACTTC.

This clonotype appeared a few times. This chain connects TRBV20-1 to TRBJ2-7; the match to TRBD1 covers 11 bases. CDR3 length: 17 residues. The germline gives CDR1 DFQATT, CDR2 SNEGSKA (reference sequence). Losses at the gene ends were 0 bases for V and 2 bases for J; bases not matched to a gene: 9. The CDR3 is CSARDPSGDRGAYEQYF. Written as DNA, the CDR3 is TGCAGTGCTAGAGATCCGAGCGGGGACAGGGGGGCCTACGAGCAGTACTTC.